The 32 T cell receptor beta chains presented below share a single source sample, sequenced in a study of T cell responses to AZD1222 COVID-19 vaccine. Data came from immunoSEQ multiplex PCR; TCRdb stores just in-frame clones and leaves some out. The sample includes 110,000 to 150,000 clones, around 89% seen only once; the top ten take 2.5% to 3.5%. This material consisted of peripheral blood, taken 28 days after the second AZD1222 dose. These TCRs come from an adult who received the AZD1222 COVID-19 vaccine.

This clone was detected only once. The chain combines TRBV6-5 with TRBJ2-3, with TRBD2 matching over 7 bases. Germline-derived CDR1 and CDR2 are MNHEY and SVGAGI. The CDR3 spans 15 residues. With 6 bases clipped from V and 11 bases from J, the junction kept 17 bases outside the gene matches. The chain's CDR3 is CASSSTSRRGGEQYF. The CDR3 coding sequence is TGTGCCAGCAGCTCGACTAGCCGACGGGGAGGGGAGCAGTATTTT.

V usage is TRBV11-2 and J usage is TRBJ1-3; 10 bases are shared with TRBD1. From germline, CDR1 is SGHAT and CDR2 FQNNGV. Trimming cost V 5 bases and J 4 bases; bases outside gene matches: 5. This CDR3 has 15 amino acids. The CDR3 region has the DNA TGTGCCAGCAGCCCCGGGACAGGGGTCGGAAACACCATATATTTT. This codes for CASSPGTGVGNTIYF.

In regard to this clone: This same CDR3 is encoded by further DNA sequences in the sample. The chain is built from TRBV29-1 and TRBJ2-3; D is uncertain. V lost 7 bases, J lost 0 bases, and 5 bases lay in between. The CDR3 runs to 11 residues. CDR1 and CDR2 from the germline V gene are SQVTM and ANQGSEA. This CDR3 reads CSGTSTDTQYF. CDR3 sequence (DNA): TGCAGCGGCACTAGCACAGATACGCAGTATTTT.

The CDR3 reads CASSLSTGGDRGGYTF. DNA of the CDR3: TGTGCCAGCAGCCTTTCGACAGGGGGTGATAGGGGTGGCTACACCTTC. The V and J genes are TRBV3-1 (or the pseudogene TRBV3-2) and TRBJ1-2, with 9 bases lining up with TRBD1. The CDR3 length is 16 residues. Per the germline V gene, CDR1 is LGHDT and CDR2 is YNNKEL (reference sequence). V was clipped by 4 bases and J by 7 bases; unmatched bases: 13.

The chain employs TRBV28 and TRBJ2-6; 10 bases are a match to TRBD1. CDR3 length: 19 amino acids. The germline CDR1 and CDR2 sequences are MDHEN and SYDVKM. V dropped 3 bases and J dropped 0; count of bases not matched to a gene: 8. In nucleotides, the CDR3 is TGTGCCAGCAGTTTCGCCCGGGACAGGGGATTCTCTGGGGCCAACGTCCTGACTTTC. Protein sequence: CASSFARDRGFSGANVLTF.

The chain employs TRBV28 and TRBJ2-1; D ambiguous. This CDR3 spans 13 amino acids. The V and J ends lost 0 bases and 5 bases respectively, with 5 bases between them. Germline loops: CDR1 MDHEN, CDR2 SYDVKM. CDR3 amino acids: CASSLWSNNEQFF. In DNA form, the CDR3 reads TGTGCCAGCAGTTTATGGTCCAACAATGAGCAGTTCTTC.

In its sample, this clone was seen many times. The gene calls are TRBV19 and TRBJ1-5; D gene unclear. Trimming stripped 4 bases from V and 0 bases from J, with 10 bases between. CDR1 is LNHDA, CDR2 SQIVND, per germline (reference sequence). CDR3 length: 15 amino acids. CDR3 DNA sequence: TGTGCCAGTAGTAGTTCCTCGTATAGCAATCAGCCCCAGCATTTT. This translates into CASSSSSYSNQPQHF. The full variable domain, rest sourced from reference TRBV19 and TRBJ1-5, is DGGITQSPKYLFRKEGQNVTLSCEQNLNHDAMYWYRQDPGQGLRLIYYSQIVNDFQKGDIAEGYSVSREKKESFPLTVTSAQKNPTAFYLCASSSSSYSNQPQHFGDGTRLSIL.

About this clone: Different DNA sequences within this sample yield the same CDR3. The chain recombines TRBV27 with TRBJ1-3; D might be TRBD1 (6 bases). V shed 6 bases and J shed 1 base, with 10 bases lying between them. The CDR3 has 14 amino acids. Germline values: CDR1 MNHEY, CDR2 SMNVEV (reference sequence). The chain's CDR3 is CASRPGASGNTIYF. For the CDR3, the DNA is TGTGCCAGCAGACCAGGGGCGTCTGGAAACACCATATATTTT.

The gene calls are TRBV28 and TRBJ1-2; D is unresolved. Trimming left V 5 bases short and J 7 bases short, with 17 bases between. This CDR3 comprises 14 residues. Germline loops: CDR1 MDHEN, CDR2 SYDVKM. Here the CDR3 reads CASSPLTVLSGYTF. The CDR3 nucleotides are TGTGCCAGCAGTCCACTGACGGTACTAAGTGGCTACACCTTC.

This clone appeared once. V usage is TRBV13 and J usage is TRBJ2-5, with D perhaps TRBD1 (5 bases). This CDR3 comprises 14 residues. Germline loops: CDR1 PRHDT, CDR2 FYEKMQ (reference sequence). With 5 bases removed from V and 14 bases from J, the gap between germline ends came to 24 bases. CDR3 sequence: CASSRWTRTPNLYF. CDR3 DNA sequence: TGTGCCAGCAGCAGATGGACACGCACACCGAATCTTTACTTC.

This sequence joins TRBV27 and TRBJ1-5; the D gene is possibly TRBD1 (6 bases). Trimming left V 6 bases short and J 7 bases short, with 16 bases between. This CDR3 has 14 residues. CDR1 MNHEY and CDR2 SMNVEV come from the germline V gene (reference sequence). The CDR3 sequence: CASSLRRGAQPQHF. CDR3 DNA sequence: TGTGCCAGCAGCCTCCGGAGGGGGGCCCAGCCCCAGCATTTT.

This sequence joins TRBV5-8 and TRBJ2-6; tentative D call: TRBD1 (6 bases). Trimming removed 7 bases from V and 1 base from J, with 12 bases in between. The CDR3 runs to 15 residues. Germline CDR1 SGHTS, CDR2 YDEGEE. Here the CDR3 reads CASLLGASGANVLTF. As DNA, the CDR3 is TGTGCCAGCCTTTTGGGGGCTTCTGGGGCCAACGTCCTGACTTTC.

The chain employs TRBV5-1 and TRBJ2-3, with 13 bases that match TRBD2. CDR3 length: 17 residues. From germline, CDR1 is SGHRS and CDR2 YFSETQ. V gave up 3 bases and J gave up 4 bases; unmatched junction bases: 8. CDR3 loop: CASSSSPGTSGADTQYF. The CDR3 DNA sequence: TGCGCCAGCAGCTCCAGCCCCGGGACTAGCGGGGCAGATACGCAGTATTTT.

The chain couples TRBV12-3 or TRBV12-4 to TRBJ1-1; possible D gene TRBD1, 5 bases. The CDR3 contains 13 residues. Trimming removed 2 bases from V and 6 bases from J, with 10 bases in between. The CDR3, as DNA: TGTGCCAGCAGTTTAACAGGAGGGGCTGAAGCTTTCTTT. This encodes CASSLTGGAEAFF.

The chain recombines TRBV11-3 with TRBJ1-1, with TRBD1 as a possible D gene (6 bases). Germline CDR1 reads SGHNT; CDR2 reads YENEEA. The CDR3 has 14 residues. Trimming took off 1 base at V and 2 bases at J, with 8 bases between the two ends. For the CDR3, the DNA is TGTGCCAGCAGCTTAGGGACAGCCAACACTGAAGCTTTCTTT. Translated: CASSLGTANTEAFF.

The chain has TRBV30 and TRBJ1-5; 7 bases fit TRBD1. The V and J ends lost 0 bases and 7 bases, in that order; junction bases with no gene match: 6. In germline, CDR1 is GTSNPN, CDR2 SVGIG (reference sequence). This CDR3 comprises 14 residues. CDR3 residues: CAWSVGTGEQPQHF. The CDR3 DNA follows: TGTGCCTGGAGTGTAGGCACAGGGGAACAGCCCCAGCATTTT. The complete variable domain, with remaining parts taken from reference TRBV30 and TRBJ1-5, reads SQTIHQWPATLVQPVGSPLSLECTVEGTSNPNLYWYRQAAGRGLQLLFYSVGIGQISSEVPQNLSASRPQDRQFILSSKKLLLSDSGFYLCAWSVGTGEQPQHFGDGTRLSIL.

A single count supports this clone. The chain couples TRBV19 to TRBJ2-7; D perhaps matches TRBD1 (6 bases). With 7 bases removed from V and 6 bases from J, the gap between germline ends came to 19 bases. The CDR3 length is 14 residues. The germline V gene has CDR1 LNHDA and CDR2 SQIVND (reference sequence). The CDR3 is CASTKQGAKSEQYF. CDR3 in DNA: TGTGCCAGTACCAAACAGGGAGCTAAAAGCGAGCAGTACTTC.

V usage is TRBV6-2 or TRBV6-3 and J usage is TRBJ2-4; D not certain. In germline, CDR1 is MNHEY, CDR2 SVGEGT. V was trimmed by 2 bases and J by 6 bases, leaving 14 bases between them. CDR3 length: 15 amino acids. The CDR3 here is CASSYPQEPLNIQYF. The CDR3 DNA is TGTGCCAGCAGTTACCCCCAGGAGCCCCTAAACATTCAGTACTTC.

The chain couples TRBV7-8 to TRBJ2-2; perhaps TRBD1 as D (5 bases). V lost 4 bases and J 6 bases, leaving 18 bases between the germline ends. CDR1 is SGHVS and CDR2 is FQNEAQ in the germline V gene. The CDR3 has 16 amino acids. The CDR3 region has the DNA TGTGCCAGCAGCTATCTGACAGAAACGATGCCCGGGGAGCTGTTTTTT. Protein: CASSYLTETMPGELFF.

The CDR3: CASTTGPPPYGYTF. CDR3 nucleotide sequence: TGTGCCAGCACGACAGGGCCCCCCCCCTATGGCTACACCTTC. The chain has TRBV28 and TRBJ1-2; the match to TRBD1 covers 7 bases. Trimming took 7 bases from V and 4 from J; bases not matched to a gene: 9. Germline values: CDR1 MDHEN, CDR2 SYDVKM. The CDR3 consists of 14 residues.

The genes are TRBV30 and TRBJ2-2; D ambiguous. The CDR3 covers 14 residues. In germline, CDR1 is GTSNPN, CDR2 SVGIG (reference sequence). Trimming took off 0 bases at V and 3 bases at J, with 8 bases between the two ends. CDR3 coding DNA: TGTGCCTGGAGTGTAGGTGGTTACACCGGGGAGCTGTTTTTT. Amino acid sequence: CAWSVGGYTGELFF.

There are a few counts of this clone. The V gene is TRBV18, the J gene TRBJ1-4, with D possibly being TRBD1 (5 bases). The germline gives CDR1 KGHSH, CDR2 LQKENI. V gave up 4 bases and J gave up 4 bases, with 10 bases separating them. This CDR3 region has 14 residues. The CDR3 region has the DNA TGTGCCAGCTCACAAGACAGTCTTAATGAAAAACTGTTTTTT. Its protein product is CASSQDSLNEKLFF.

The rearrangement uses TRBV7-8 and TRBJ1-2; D may be TRBD1 (6 bases). The CDR3 length is 15 residues. With 4 bases removed from V and 7 bases from J, the gap between germline ends came to 19 bases. Germline CDR1 is SGHVS and CDR2 is FQNEAQ. The CDR3 reads CASSWKDQGIGGYTF. CDR3 DNA: TGTGCCAGCAGCTGGAAGGACCAGGGGATTGGTGGCTACACCTTC. Full variable domain (rest looked up from reference TRBV7-8 and TRBJ1-2): GAGVSQSPRYKVAKRGQDVALRCDPISGHVSLFWYQQALGQGPEFLTYFQNEAQLDKSGLPSDRFFAERPEGSVSTLKIQRTQQEDSAVYLCASSWKDQGIGGYTFGSGTRLTVV.

V and J are TRBV5-4 and TRBJ1-6; tentative D call: TRBD1 (6 bases). Germline loops: CDR1 SGHNT, CDR2 YYREEE (reference sequence). Trimming took 4 bases from V and 9 from J, leaving 20 bases between them. This CDR3 is 16 amino acids long. The CDR3 bases are TGTGCCAGCAGCCCCTCCCACAGGGATCGGGTTTCACCCCTCCACTTT. Translated: CASSPSHRDRVSPLHF.

The rearrangement joins TRBV5-1 to TRBJ1-6, with 7 bases lining up with TRBD1. The CDR3 consists of 15 residues. J was trimmed by 7 bases and V by 1 base; bases with no gene match: 5. Germline V gene data show CDR1 as SGHRS and CDR2 as YFSETQ. CDR3 sequence: CASSLSGGGNSPLHF. CDR3 in DNA: TGCGCCAGCAGCTTGTCAGGGGGGGGCAATTCACCCCTCCACTTT.

This chain uses TRBV7-2 with TRBJ2-5; 8 positions agree with TRBD2. Trimming cost V 2 bases and J 3 bases; bases outside gene matches: 2. The germline CDR1 and CDR2 sequences are SGHTA and FQGNSA. The CDR3 runs 14 residues. The CDR3: CASSLNSGEETQYF. The CDR3 coding sequence is TGTGCCAGCAGCTTAAATAGCGGGGAAGAGACCCAGTACTTC.

This chain links TRBV6-4 with TRBJ2-3, with 8 bases identical to TRBD1. The J segment lost 2 bases and the V segment lost 6 bases, leaving 4 bases of the junction unmatched. Germline V gene sequence: CDR1 MRHNA, CDR2 SNTAGT. CDR3 length: 14 amino acids. CDR3 DNA: TGTGCCAGCAGCCCGACAGGGGCCACAGATACGCAGTATTTT. This codes for CASSPTGATDTQYF.

The V call is TRBV7-9, the J call TRBJ2-7, with TRBD1 as a possible D gene (5 bases). V lost 2 bases and J 5 bases, leaving 16 bases between the germline ends. Germline CDR1 reads SEHNR; CDR2 reads FQNEAQ (reference sequence). CDR3 length: 15 amino acids. The CDR3 loop reads CASSLFTAGLDEQYF. The CDR3 coding sequence is TGTGCCAGCAGCTTATTTACGGCAGGGTTGGACGAGCAGTACTTC.

The rearrangement joins TRBV30 to TRBJ2-3; D possibly corresponds to TRBD2 (5 bases). V shed 7 bases and J shed 2 bases, with 19 bases lying between them. Germline V gives CDR1 GTSNPN, CDR2 SVGIG (reference sequence). There are 15 residues in the CDR3. The CDR3 DNA follows: TGTGCCTCACAACTAGGAGGCGGATACACAGATACGCAGTATTTT. Protein product: CASQLGGGYTDTQYF.

This clone was detected many times. This chain joins TRBV19 and TRBJ2-7; D ambiguous. This CDR3 contains 14 residues. Trimming cost V 5 bases and J 4 bases, with 15 bases left between them. Germline V gene lookup returns CDR1 LNHDA and CDR2 SQIVND (reference sequence). CDR3 bases: TGTGCCAGTAGTCAAGATGGCCCGTTTTACGAGCAGTACTTC. This gives the protein CASSQDGPFYEQYF. The whole variable domain, remainder taken from reference TRBV19 and TRBJ2-7, is DGGITQSPKYLFRKEGQNVTLSCEQNLNHDAMYWYRQDPGQGLRLIYYSQIVNDFQKGDIAEGYSVSREKKESFPLTVTSAQKNPTAFYLCASSQDGPFYEQYFGPGTRLTVT.

This clone was seen only a few times. The same CDR3 is also encoded by other DNA sequences in this sample. This chain links TRBV3-1 (or the pseudogene TRBV3-2) with TRBJ1-2; 7 nucleotides agree with TRBD1. Germline trimming cut 2 bases from V and 4 bases from J; bases unmatched to any gene: 4. The CDR3 covers 14 residues. Germline assignment: CDR1 LGHDT and CDR2 YNNKEL (reference sequence). The CDR3 DNA reads as TGTGCCAGCAGCCAAACCGGGACAGCCTATGGCTACACCTTC. It encodes CASSQTGTAYGYTF.

This CDR3 is CASSFGGLNEKLFF. CDR3 in DNA: TGTGCCAGCAGCTTTGGGGGACTTAATGAAAAACTGTTTTTT. The V call is TRBV5-8, the J call TRBJ1-4; maybe TRBD1 (5 bases). CDR1 SGHTS and CDR2 YDEGEE come from the germline V gene. The CDR3 sequence is 14 residues long. V was pared by 2 bases and J by 4 bases, with 9 bases between.